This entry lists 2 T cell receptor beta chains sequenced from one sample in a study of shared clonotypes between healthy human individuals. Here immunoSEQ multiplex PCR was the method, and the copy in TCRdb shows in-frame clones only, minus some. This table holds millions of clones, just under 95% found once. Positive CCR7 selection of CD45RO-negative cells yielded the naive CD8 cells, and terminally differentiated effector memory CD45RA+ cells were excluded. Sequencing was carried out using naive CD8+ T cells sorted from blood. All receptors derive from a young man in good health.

CDR3 in amino acids: CASSPQSSYEQYF. CDR3 DNA sequence: TGTGCCAGCAGCCCCCAGAGCTCCTACGAGCAGTACTTC. The rearrangement uses TRBV6-6 and TRBJ2-7; D is ambiguous. Germline CDR1 reads MNHNY; CDR2 reads SVGAGI (reference sequence). The CDR3 is 13 amino acids. The V end was cut by 6 bases, the J end by 0 bases, with 9 bases between.

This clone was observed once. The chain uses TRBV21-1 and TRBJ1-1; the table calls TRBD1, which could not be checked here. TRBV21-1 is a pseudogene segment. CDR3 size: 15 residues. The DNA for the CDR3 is TGTGCCAGCAGCACACCGGGACACCTGAACACTGAAGCTTTCTTT. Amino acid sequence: CASSTPGHLNTEAFF.